Following are 12 T cell receptor beta chains from one sample sequenced in a study of somatic mutations in cytotoxic T cells in rheumatoid arthritis. The protocol was immunoSEQ multiplex PCR, while the TCRdb copy is restricted to in-frame clones and leaves out a portion. The table includes about 17,000 clones, roughly 80% detected once. The specimen was CD8+ T cells sorted from blood. The source is an adult with rheumatoid arthritis.

The chain couples TRBV10-1 to TRBJ2-2; the D is unclear. The CDR3 has 13 residues. The V end lost 2 bases, the J end lost 9 bases, and 10 bases lay between the germline ends. CDR1 WNHNN and CDR2 SYGVQD come from the germline V gene (reference sequence). CDR3 in DNA: TGCGCCAGCAGTGAGACCCGCCCGTGGGAGCTGTTTTTT. This codes for CASSETRPWELFF.

The V call is TRBV9, the J call TRBJ2-5; D is tentatively TRBD1 or TRBD2 (5 bases each). The CDR3 totals 15 residues. Trimming took off 3 bases at V and 12 bases at J, with 24 bases between the two ends. Germline CDR1 is SGDLS and CDR2 is YYNGEE. CDR3 in amino acids: CASSASVGTADEEYF. Written as DNA, the CDR3 is TGTGCCAGCAGCGCCTCGGTTGGGACCGCGGACGAGGAGTACTTC.

The J gene is TRBJ2-7, the V gene TRBV15; TRBD2 aligns across 13 bases. V gave up 8 bases and J gave up 7 bases; unmatched junction bases: 11. CDR3 length: 15 residues. Germline CDR1 LNHNV, CDR2 YYDKDF (reference sequence). CDR3 sequence: CATRTSGGLQEEQYF. The CDR3 DNA reads TGTGCCACCCGGACTAGCGGGGGACTCCAGGAAGAGCAGTACTTC.

The rearrangement uses TRBV27 and TRBJ1-6; no reliable D call. Germline V lookup: CDR1 MNHEY, CDR2 SMNVEV (reference sequence). Trimming took off 5 bases at V and 2 bases at J, with 10 bases between the two ends. CDR3 length: 15 amino acids. CDR3 DNA sequence: TGTGCCAGCAGTAAGGGTAGTGCCTATAATTCACCCCTCCACTTT. This sequence encodes CASSKGSAYNSPLHF.

V is TRBV7-9 and J is TRBJ2-7; tentatively, D is TRBD1 or TRBD2 (5 bases each). Germline V gives CDR1 SEHNR, CDR2 FQNEAQ (reference sequence). With 3 bases removed from V and 6 bases from J, the gap between germline ends came to 12 bases. The CDR3 is 13 residues long. The CDR3, as DNA: TGTGCCAGCAGCTTTGGGGGAGTCTCCGAGCAGTACTTC. It yields the protein CASSFGGVSEQYF.

Only a few counts were recorded for this clone. The chain has TRBV6-6 and TRBJ1-1; no definite D call. The CDR3 is made up of 13 amino acids. Between the trimmed V and J ends, which lost 2 bases and 1 base, there was a span of 5 bases. The germline gives CDR1 MNHNY, CDR2 SVGAGI (reference sequence). The CDR3: CASSYAWNTEAFF. CDR3 DNA sequence: TGTGCCAGCAGTTACGCGTGGAACACTGAAGCTTTCTTT.

This clone was observed a single time. This chain uses TRBV11-2 with TRBJ2-3; 11 bases are a match to TRBD1. There are 16 residues in the CDR3. Germline CDR1 and CDR2: SGHAT and FQNNGV. Unmatched junction bases numbered 7, after V lost 4 bases and J lost 4 bases. The CDR3 protein is CASSYWTGGGADTQYF. As DNA, the CDR3 is TGTGCCAGCAGCTACTGGACAGGGGGCGGTGCAGATACGCAGTATTTT.

The chain couples TRBV5-1 to TRBJ1-1, with a possible D match to TRBD1 (6 bases). V was clipped by 5 bases and J by 2 bases, with 16 bases between them. This CDR3 is 15 amino acids long. Germline-derived CDR1 and CDR2 are SGHRS and YFSETQ. CDR3 in DNA: TGCGCCAGCAGACCTAACAGGGTGGGAAACACTGAAGCTTTCTTT. It encodes CASRPNRVGNTEAFF.

The chain recombines TRBV6-6 with TRBJ1-6, with a tentative D call TRBD1 (5 bases). CDR3 size: 12 residues. Germline values: CDR1 MNHNY, CDR2 SVGAGI (reference sequence). V was shortened by 7 bases and J by 8 bases, with 9 bases between the two germline ends. The CDR3 bases are TGTGCCAGCAAAAAAGGGGATTCACCCCTCCACTTT. This codes for CASKKGDSPLHF.

V gene TRBV30 combines with J gene TRBJ2-1; 12 nucleotides line up with TRBD2. This CDR3 contains 17 residues. Germline lookup yields CDR1 GTSNPN and CDR2 SVGIG (reference sequence). V trimming: 1 base; J trimming: 0 bases; junction bases outside the gene matches: 4. The CDR3 reads CAWSELAGGPSYNEQFF. The CDR3 coding sequence is TGTGCCTGGAGTGAACTAGCGGGGGGCCCCTCCTACAATGAGCAGTTCTTC.

The V call is TRBV5-1, the J call TRBJ2-7, with no clear D. Trimming removed 3 bases at V and 0 bases at J, with 4 bases between. Per the germline V gene, CDR1 is SGHRS and CDR2 is YFSETQ. CDR3 length: 12 residues. CDR3 DNA sequence: TGCGCCAGCAGCTCCAACTCCTACGAGCAGTACTTC. Amino acids: CASSSNSYEQYF.

The chain links TRBV7-9 to TRBJ2-3; 10 nucleotides align to TRBD2. CDR1 is SEHNR and CDR2 is FQNEAQ in the germline V gene (reference sequence). This CDR3 has 18 amino acids. J gave up 5 bases and V 0 bases, and 11 bases lay outside the gene matches. The CDR3 coding sequence is TGTGCCAGCAGCTTAGCATTCACTAGCGGGGAGTCATTAGATACGCAGTATTTT. This encodes CASSLAFTSGESLDTQYF.